This passage covers 27 T cell receptor beta chains from one sample sequenced in a study of PD-1 blockade in classical Hodgkin lymphoma. No patient escaped relapse after autologous stem cell transplantation, and brentuximab vedotin exposure varied. Data came from immunoSEQ multiplex PCR; TCRdb stores just in-frame clones and leaves some out. The sample has tens of thousands of clones, approximately 64% seen once. Source: peripheral blood mononuclear cells (PBMCs), taken at baseline. The source of these receptors is a human donor with classical Hodgkin lymphoma.

V and J are TRBV4-3 and TRBJ2-7; the D call may be TRBD1 or TRBD2 (5 bases each). The CDR3 runs to 15 residues. The germline V gene encodes CDR1 LGHNA and CDR2 YSLEER. Trimming pared 0 bases from V and 6 bases from J, leaving 15 bases between. CDR3 coding DNA: TGCGCCAGCAGCCAAGATCGGAACGCCGGGGCCGAGCAGTACTTC. Amino acid sequence: CASSQDRNAGAEQYF.

V is TRBV5-6 and J is TRBJ1-1, with D uncertain. CDR3 size: 14 residues. Germline CDR1 is SGHDT and CDR2 is YYEEEE. V shed 0 bases and J shed 2 bases, with 8 bases lying between them. The CDR3: CASSLVQTNTEAFF. The CDR3 DNA sequence: TGTGCCAGCAGCTTGGTCCAGACTAACACTGAAGCTTTCTTT.

This chain uses TRBV27 with TRBJ2-7; D unclear. Germline V gives CDR1 MNHEY, CDR2 SMNVEV (reference sequence). With 3 bases removed from V and 2 bases from J, the gap between germline ends came to 11 bases. This CDR3 region has 14 residues. CDR3 DNA: TGTGCCAGCAGTTTGTGGGGTACGACCTACGAGCAGTACTTC. Translating gives CASSLWGTTYEQYF.

This clone was seen a few times. V gene TRBV6-6 combines with J gene TRBJ2-4; D uncertain. The CDR3 consists of 10 residues. The germline CDR1 and CDR2 sequences are MNHNY and SVGAGI (reference sequence). The ends were cut back, 5 bases at V and 6 bases at J, with 2 bases in the middle. The CDR3 region is CASSGNIQYF. Written as DNA, the CDR3 is TGTGCCAGCAGTGGAAACATTCAGTACTTC.

The chain joins TRBV15 to TRBJ2-6; 8 bases agree with TRBD1. Germline-derived CDR1 and CDR2 are LNHNV and YYDKDF (reference sequence). The V and J ends lost 0 bases and 2 bases, in that order; junction bases with no gene match: 9. The CDR3 extends over 19 amino acids. CDR3 protein: CATSRDLGQGSAGANVLTF. CDR3 DNA: TGTGCCACCAGCAGAGATCTCGGACAGGGATCGGCTGGGGCCAACGTCCTGACTTTC.

The rearrangement uses TRBV6-6 and TRBJ2-7; TRBD1 matches at 9 bases. The V gene's germline CDR1 is MNHNY and CDR2 SVGAGI (reference sequence). With 6 bases clipped from V and 5 bases from J, the junction kept 8 bases outside the gene matches. The CDR3 covers 14 residues. The CDR3 loop reads CASRYTGGGDEQYF. The CDR3 bases are TGTGCCAGCAGATATACAGGGGGCGGGGACGAGCAGTACTTC.

This chain links TRBV7-9 with TRBJ2-1, with 10 nucleotides matching TRBD2. The CDR3 spans 19 residues. The V gene's germline CDR1 is SEHNR and CDR2 FQNEAQ (reference sequence). The trim removed 3 bases at V and 4 bases at J, leaving 15 bases unmatched. The CDR3 loop is CASSLEAGRAGGPYNEQFF. The CDR3 nucleotides read TGTGCCAGCAGCTTGGAAGCGGGGAGAGCGGGGGGGCCATACAATGAGCAGTTCTTC.

J is TRBJ2-7 and V is TRBV7-9; 8 bases match TRBD1. J lost 5 bases, V lost 5 bases, and 8 bases had no gene match. The length of the CDR3 is 14 residues. The V gene's germline CDR1 is SEHNR and CDR2 FQNEAQ (reference sequence). The CDR3 is CASSLSSTGDEQYF. The DNA of the CDR3 is TGTGCCAGCAGCCTCTCCTCGACAGGGGACGAGCAGTACTTC.

This chain uses TRBV10-3 with TRBJ2-7; D unresolved. V lost 11 bases, J lost 3 bases, and 11 bases lay in between. This CDR3 comprises 11 residues. Germline V CDR1 and CDR2: ENHRY, SYGVKD. CDR3 coding DNA: TGTGCCGCCGAAGAAGGCTACGAGCAGTACTTC. Translated: CAAEEGYEQYF.

Only a few counts were recorded for this clone. This chain links TRBV5-6 with TRBJ1-5, with unresolved D. Germline CDR1 reads SGHDT; CDR2 reads YYEEEE. V was pared by 3 bases and J by 4 bases, with 11 bases between. The CDR3 runs 14 residues. The CDR3 sequence is CASSSLWGNQPQHF. The CDR3 region has the DNA TGTGCCAGCAGCTCCCTTTGGGGTAATCAGCCCCAGCATTTT.

The rearrangement uses TRBV28 and TRBJ2-7; D uncertain. This CDR3 comprises 11 residues. The V gene's germline CDR1 is MDHEN and CDR2 SYDVKM. The germline V and J ends were trimmed by 2 bases and 5 bases, with 4 bases remaining between them. The CDR3 DNA reads as TGTGCCAGCAGTTTAGAGCACGAGCAGTACTTC. Translating gives CASSLEHEQYF.

The chain is built from TRBV7-9 and TRBJ2-1, with a possible D match to TRBD1 (6 bases). Germline V CDR1 and CDR2: SEHNR, FQNEAQ (reference sequence). Between the trimmed V and J ends, which lost 5 bases and 8 bases, there was a span of 16 bases. This CDR3 contains 14 residues. The CDR3 sequence is CASSREQGRDEQFF. The CDR3 DNA reads as TGTGCCAGCAGCCGGGAACAGGGACGGGATGAGCAGTTCTTC.

The V gene is TRBV5-8, the J gene TRBJ1-5, with D unclear. Germline V gene sequence: CDR1 SGHTS, CDR2 YDEGEE. Trimming shortened V by 0 bases and J by 12 bases, and 7 bases separated the two germline ends. This CDR3 comprises 11 residues. CDR3 DNA: TGTGCCAGCAGCTTGGGGTCAGACCAGCATTTT. Translating it yields CASSLGSDQHF. The entire variable domain, with the rest obtained from reference TRBV5-8 and TRBJ1-5, is as follows: EAGVTQSPTHLIKTRGQQATLRCSPISGHTSVYWYQQALGLGLQFLLWYDEGEERNRGNFPPRFSGRQFPNYSSELNVNALELEDSALYLCASSLGSDQHFGDGTRLSIL.

The V gene is TRBV5-6, the J gene TRBJ1-1; no firm D call. Looked up from germline, CDR1 is SGHDT and CDR2 is YYEEEE. V lost 0 bases, J lost 1 base, and 7 bases lay in between. This CDR3 is 14 amino acids long. CDR3 sequence: CASSLVPGNTEAFF. The CDR3, as DNA: TGTGCCAGCAGCTTGGTTCCGGGGAACACTGAAGCTTTCTTT.

This clone was observed a few times. This chain uses TRBV27 with TRBJ2-1; 10 bases align to TRBD2. The germline V gene has CDR1 MNHEY and CDR2 SMNVEV (reference sequence). This CDR3 has 15 residues. The V gene end was trimmed by 2 bases and the J gene end by 6 bases; junction bases not matched to a gene: 4. In DNA form, the CDR3 reads TGTGCCAGCAGTTTAACTAGCGGGAATGCCAATGAGCAGTTCTTC. Encoded protein: CASSLTSGNANEQFF.

V is TRBV4-1 and J is TRBJ1-1; D is uncertain. Trimming pared 5 bases from V and 2 bases from J, leaving 15 bases between. The CDR3 consists of 15 residues. The V gene's germline CDR1 is MGHRA and CDR2 YSYEKL. This CDR3 reads CASSLYDSSNTEAFF. CDR3 nucleotide sequence: TGCGCCAGCAGCTTATACGATAGTTCCAACACTGAAGCTTTCTTT.

The chain links TRBV5-1 to TRBJ1-2, with 11 nucleotides matching TRBD1. This CDR3 contains 14 residues. Looked up from germline, CDR1 is SGHRS and CDR2 is YFSETQ. The J segment lost 7 bases and the V segment lost 0 bases, leaving 2 bases of the junction unmatched. Written as DNA, the CDR3 is TGCGCCAGCAGCTTGGCCGGGACAGGGGGTGGCTACACCTTC. It yields the protein CASSLAGTGGGYTF.

The chain has TRBV5-1 and TRBJ2-1; TRBD2 matches at 9 bases. The junction had 21 bases not matched to a gene; V was cut back by 1 base and J by 7 bases. The CDR3 runs to 20 residues. Per the germline V gene, CDR1 is SGHRS and CDR2 is YFSETQ. DNA for the CDR3: TGCGCCAGCAGCTTGTCGGTCCAGCGGGGGGCCCCCGTTATCGGAAATGAGCAGTTCTTC. Protein sequence: CASSLSVQRGAPVIGNEQFF.

This clone came up a few times. The V gene is TRBV28, the J gene TRBJ1-2; D remains unclear. Trimming cost V 6 bases and J 4 bases, with 9 bases left between them. This CDR3 is built from 12 residues. CDR1 MDHEN and CDR2 SYDVKM come from the germline V gene. The CDR3: CASRKARYGYTF. The CDR3 region has the DNA TGTGCCAGCAGGAAGGCCCGCTATGGCTACACCTTC.

The chain carries TRBV6-5 and TRBJ2-7, with 10 bases lining up with TRBD1. Germline CDR1 is MNHEY and CDR2 is SVGAGI. The V segment lost 6 bases and the J segment 2 bases; nucleotides outside the gene matches: 4. This CDR3 has 14 amino acids. The CDR3 nucleotides read TGTGCCAGCAGCTGGACAGGGGGGACCTACGAGCAGTACTTC. It is translated as CASSWTGGTYEQYF.

CDR3 in amino acids: CASSLLTGAANTGELFF. CDR3 nucleotide sequence: TGTGCCAGCAGTCTCCTAACTGGGGCGGCGAACACCGGGGAGCTGTTTTTT. The V call is TRBV7-9, the J call TRBJ2-2; tentatively, D is TRBD1 (5 bases). The CDR3 runs to 17 residues. Germline V lookup: CDR1 SEHNR, CDR2 FQNEAQ (reference sequence). V was cut by 6 bases and J by 0 bases, with 17 bases left in between.

This chain joins TRBV19 and TRBJ2-3; D may be TRBD1 or TRBD2 (5 bases each). Germline CDR1 and CDR2: LNHDA and SQIVND (reference sequence). This CDR3 spans 17 amino acids. The germline V and J ends were trimmed by 4 bases and 2 bases, with 19 bases remaining between them. The CDR3 loop reads CASSTYPGRLITDTQYF. DNA for the CDR3: TGTGCCAGTAGTACATACCCGGGGCGACTTATCACAGATACGCAGTATTTT.

The chain recombines TRBV19 with TRBJ1-5; 7 nucleotides line up with TRBD1. The germline gives CDR1 LNHDA, CDR2 SQIVND (reference sequence). The trim removed 3 bases at V and 5 bases at J, leaving 7 bases unmatched. The CDR3 consists of 15 residues. DNA for the CDR3: TGTGCCAGTAGTATGGGGCAGGGGGTCCATCAGCCCCAGCATTTT. Translation: CASSMGQGVHQPQHF.

V gene TRBV4-3 combines with J gene TRBJ2-7, with D possibly being TRBD2 (5 bases). Trimming shortened V by 1 base and J by 0 bases, and 7 bases separated the two germline ends. Germline V gene data show CDR1 as LGHNA and CDR2 as YSLEER. The CDR3 sequence is 14 residues long. CDR3 sequence: CASSQVRGSYEQYF. The CDR3 bases are TGCGCCAGCAGCCAAGTCCGGGGCTCCTACGAGCAGTACTTC.

V usage is TRBV14 and J usage is TRBJ2-7; 8 positions match TRBD2. The ends lost 6 bases at V and 3 bases at J; junction bases unmatched: 10. CDR3 size: 15 residues. Germline V gene sequence: CDR1 SGHDN, CDR2 FVKESK. CDR3 coding DNA: TGTGCCAGCAGTCAGGGGTTAGCGGGGCTCTACGAGCAGTACTTC. It specifies CASSQGLAGLYEQYF. The full variable domain, in which reference TRBV14 and TRBJ2-7 provide the parts outside the CDR3, is EAGVTQFPSHSVIEKGQTVTLRCDPISGHDNLYWYRRVMGKEIKFLLHFVKESKQDESGMPNNRFLAERTGGTYSTLKVQPAELEDSGVYFCASSQGLAGLYEQYFGPGTRLTVT.

The rearrangement joins TRBV6-5 to TRBJ2-7, with TRBD2 as a possible D gene (6 bases). Germline V gives CDR1 MNHEY, CDR2 SVGAGI. This CDR3 is 15 amino acids long. The V end lost 0 bases, the J end lost 2 bases, and 11 bases lay between the germline ends. The CDR3 protein is CASSYSRDSAYEQYF. DNA for the CDR3: TGTGCCAGCAGTTACTCCCGGGACTCAGCCTACGAGCAGTACTTC.

The gene calls are TRBV12-5 and TRBJ2-4; D is ambiguous. V dropped 4 bases and J dropped 1 base, with 11 bases sitting between them. The CDR3 is 15 amino acids. The germline V gene encodes CDR1 LGHNT and CDR2 FRNRAP. The CDR3 protein is CASGSFRLAKNIQYF. The CDR3 coding sequence is TGTGCTAGTGGTTCTTTTAGGCTCGCCAAAAACATTCAGTACTTC.